Following are 14 T cell receptor beta chains from one sample sequenced in a study of T cells in Graves' hyperthyroidism and ophthalmopathy. The source material, RNA transcripts, was used to amplify TCR beta CDR3 regions. During a first-round RT-PCR of the TCR CDR3, the HTBI primer set was used. TCRdb redid the calling of the multiplex PCR reads with MiXCR, one entry per CDR3 protein. Altogether about 400,000 distinct CDR3 sequences are present, approximately 14% being singletons, with the ten largest covering roughly 7.7%. Sequencing used blood. The receptors derive from a young woman with Graves' hyperthyroidism.

This clonotype turned up a few times. The genes are TRBV9 and TRBJ2-1; the D is unclear. In germline, CDR1 is SGDLS, CDR2 YYNGEE. CDR3 length: 15 amino acids. The V gene lost 4 bases and the J gene lost 4 bases, with 15 bases spanning the gap. The CDR3 region is CASSLRAMSYNEQFF. CDR3 coding DNA: TGTGCCAGCAGCCTCCGAGCCATGTCTTACAATGAGCAGTTCTTC.

The chain's CDR3 is CASSPSSGAGGTSTDTQYF. The CDR3 DNA reads as TGTGCCAGCAGTCCCTCCAGTGGGGCGGGAGGAACCTCCACAGATACGCAGTATTTT. The chain combines TRBV28 with TRBJ2-3, with 8 bases aligning to TRBD2. Trimming cost V 5 bases and J 2 bases; bases outside gene matches: 18. The length of the CDR3 is 19 residues. Germline V gives CDR1 MDHEN, CDR2 SYDVKM.

Ten or more counts support this clonotype. CDR3 sequence (DNA): TGTGCCAGCAGCTTAGAAGTGATTGGGGGTGGCAATCAGCCCCAGCATTTT. It encodes CASSLEVIGGGNQPQHF. This chain links TRBV7-8 with TRBJ1-5; TRBD1 is a possible D gene (5 bases). This CDR3 spans 17 amino acids. The V end was cut by 1 base, the J end by 2 bases, with 15 bases between. Germline values: CDR1 SGHVS, CDR2 FQNEAQ.

There are a few counts of this clonotype. V gene TRBV6-1 combines with J gene TRBJ1-2, with D possibly matching TRBD1 (5 bases). Trimming cost V 5 bases and J 4 bases, with 20 bases left between them. CDR3 length: 16 amino acids. CDR1 is MNHNS, CDR2 SASEGT, per germline. The CDR3 here is CASSYEAGGAGYGYTF. CDR3 nucleotides: TGTGCCAGCAGTTACGAGGCAGGCGGGGCTGGCTATGGCTACACCTTC.

For this clonotype: A much larger clone lies a single base off, so this may be a read error. This chain connects TRBV9 to TRBJ2-3; tentatively, D is TRBD1 or TRBD2 (5 bases each). The germline gives CDR1 SGDLS, CDR2 YYNGEE. The CDR3 totals 15 residues. This CDR3 is CASSVGGPITGTQYF. The CDR3 DNA reads as TGTGCCAGCAGCGTCGGCGGGCCGATCACAGGTACGCAGTATTTT.

This clonotype was seen many times. The rearrangement links TRBV3-1 to TRBJ2-7; TRBD1 is a possible D gene (5 bases). V lost 0 bases and J 3 bases, leaving 15 bases between the germline ends. The CDR3 is made up of 16 amino acids. Germline V gene sequence: CDR1 LGHDT, CDR2 YNNKEL (reference sequence). The CDR3 region is CASSQEGAALLYEQYF. The CDR3 DNA is TGTGCCAGCAGCCAAGAAGGGGCAGCCCTCCTCTACGAGCAGTACTTC.

This clonotype was observed many times. This rearrangement joins TRBV6-1 to TRBJ2-2, with 11 bases lining up with TRBD2. After removal of 7 bases from V and 7 bases from J, the junction contained 8 bases not matched to a gene. Per the germline V gene, CDR1 is MNHNS and CDR2 is SASEGT. The CDR3 totals 15 residues. The CDR3 protein is CASKVLAGVDGELFF. CDR3 in DNA: TGTGCCAGCAAGGTACTAGCGGGAGTCGACGGGGAGCTGTTTTTT.

This clonotype was counted only a few times. A much larger clonotype is one base distant, so this may be a read error. The DNA of the CDR3 is TGTGCCAGCAGCGCGGTACCGGGACAGGGATCCTACGAGCAGTGCTTC. This translates into CASSAVPGQGSYEQCF. The chain is built from TRBV7-8 and TRBJ2-7; TRBD1 aligns across 9 bases. The CDR3 sequence is 16 residues long. CDR1 is SGHVS and CDR2 is FQNEAQ in the germline V gene.

This clonotype has a count of ten or more. V gene TRBV5-5 combines with J gene TRBJ2-7, with 8 bases aligning to TRBD1. The CDR3 spans 15 residues. Trimming removed 3 bases from V and 3 bases from J; junction bases left unmatched: 8. Per germline, CDR1 SGHKS and CDR2 YYEKEE (reference sequence). The CDR3 is CASSSDRGGSYEQYF. The CDR3 bases are TGTGCCAGCAGCTCCGACAGGGGCGGAAGCTACGAGCAGTACTTC.

This clonotype was recorded at least ten times. The gene calls are TRBV7-8 and TRBJ2-7; D is possibly TRBD2 (6 bases). Between the trimmed V and J ends, which lost 10 bases and 0 bases, there was a span of 13 bases. Germline values: CDR1 SGHVS, CDR2 FQNEAQ. CDR3 length: 13 residues. CDR3 residues: CATRDSNSYEQYF. The CDR3 bases are TGTGCCACCCGGGACTCCAACTCCTACGAGCAGTACTTC.

In this sample, this clonotype turned up many times. The V call is TRBV20-1, the J call TRBJ2-7; no definite D call. CDR3 size: 12 residues. Germline V CDR1 and CDR2: DFQATT, SNEGSKA (reference sequence). The V end was cut by 6 bases, the J end by 6 bases, with 15 bases between. This CDR3 is CSAAGPRPEQYF. CDR3 sequence (DNA): TGCAGTGCCGCCGGGCCAAGACCCGAGCAGTACTTC.

This clonotype appeared a single time. CDR3 DNA sequence: TGTGCCAGCAGCACCCGGACAGGGAATCTCATCGTCAACACCATATATTTT. Its translation: CASSTRTGNLIVNTIYF. The chain links TRBV11-2 to TRBJ1-3, with TRBD1 matching 8 bases. Germline values: CDR1 SGHAT, CDR2 FQNNGV. The CDR3 loop spans 17 amino acids. The J segment lost 7 bases and the V segment lost 5 bases, leaving 16 bases of the junction unmatched.

This clonotype was seen at least ten times. The V gene is TRBV12-3 or TRBV12-4, the J gene TRBJ1-2; D is unclear. Between the trimmed V and J ends, which lost 5 bases and 4 bases, there was a span of 17 bases. There are 15 residues in the CDR3. CDR3: CASSPLVGRGYGYTF. In nucleotides, the CDR3 is TGTGCCAGCAGTCCCCTCGTCGGCCGGGGCTATGGCTACACCTTC.

This clonotype was counted many times. The rearrangement links TRBV20-1 to TRBJ1-1, with 7 bases aligning to TRBD1. Germline trimming cut 6 bases from V and 0 bases from J; bases unmatched to any gene: 7. Per germline, CDR1 DFQATT and CDR2 SNEGSKA (reference sequence). The CDR3 totals 14 residues. CDR3 loop: CSARTGEMNTEAFF. The CDR3 DNA reads as TGCAGTGCGCGGACAGGCGAGATGAACACTGAAGCTTTCTTT.